This is a list of T cell receptor beta chains from one sample in a study of regulatory dendritic cells for organ transplantation. Clones were sequenced by immunoSEQ multiplex PCR, and TCRdb holds only the in-frame ones, with some missing. Of approximately 12,000 clones listed, 79% are singletons. For these TCRs, the target antigens are not known. Sequenced input: naive CD8+ T cells from blood cultured with regulatory dendritic cells. These receptor sequences come from a human donor in good health. Both conserved end residues are part of each CDR3. Fields, in order: V gene, J gene, clone size, D gene, CDR3 length, CDR3 DNA, CDR3 protein. D genes are given only for firm matches. Rows give clone size only sometimes, using once, few, many, or a class for an expanded clone.

>TRBV12-5|TRBJ2-1|-|TRBD2|16
TGTGCTAGTGGTACCAACGAACTAGCGGAATACAATGAGCAGTTCTTC
CASGTNELAEYNEQFF
>TRBV7-3|TRBJ2-3|once|-|14
TGTGCCAGCAGCTTAGAAGGGGCCACAGATACGCAGTATTTT
CASSLEGATDTQYF
>TRBV5-4|TRBJ2-7|-|TRBD1|13
TGTGCCAGCAGCGATGGACAGGGGTCCGAGCAGTACTTC
CASSDGQGSEQYF
>TRBV19|TRBJ1-1|-|TRBD1|16
TGTGCCAGTAGTCTGGGACAGGGCTTTTTCTCCACTGAAGCTTTCTTT
CASSLGQGFFSTEAFF
>TRBV6-5|TRBJ2-7|few|-|14
TGTGCCAGCAGTTACTCCGGACATCGCTACGAGCAGTACTTC
CASSYSGHRYEQYF
>TRBV2|TRBJ1-2|-|TRBD1|14
TGTGCCAGCAGTGATACAGGGGCTAACTATGGCTACACCTTC
CASSDTGANYGYTF
>TRBV27|TRBJ1-1|-|-|12
TGTGCCAGCAGTCCGCTCGCGGGTGAAGCTTTCTTT
CASSPLAGEAFF
>TRBV4-1|TRBJ2-7|-|TRBD1|14
TGCGCCAGCAGCCACATGGACAGGTCCTACGAGCAGTACTTC
CASSHMDRSYEQYF
>TRBV12-5|TRBJ1-2|-|-|13
TGTGCTAGTGGTTTCGGACTGGGCTATGGCTACACCTTC
CASGFGLGYGYTF
>TRBV5-6|TRBJ2-7|few|-|12
TGTGCCAGCAGCTTATCCAGGTACGAGCAGTACTTC
CASSLSRYEQYF
>TRBV5-8|TRBJ1-1|-|-|15
TGTGCCAGCAGCCTTCTTACAGGGATGAACACTGAAGCTTTCTTT
CASSLLTGMNTEAFF
>TRBV9|TRBJ2-1|-|TRBD2|18
TGTGCCAGCAGCGTCCCACGGGCTAGCGGGGGCCTTGACAATGAGCAGTTCTTC
CASSVPRASGGLDNEQFF
>TRBV27|TRBJ2-1|-|TRBD2|16
TGTGCCAGCAGCAGAACCGAGACTAGCGGGGGCGATGAGCAGTTCTTC
CASSRTETSGGDEQFF
>TRBV7-2|TRBJ1-5|few|-|15
TGTGCCAGCAGCTTAAGACGGGATAGCAATCAGCCCCAGCATTTT
CASSLRRDSNQPQHF
>TRBV19|TRBJ1-5|once|-|15
TGTGCCAGTAGTTCAGGGTCGGGAGGCAATCAGCCCCAGCATTTT
CASSSGSGGNQPQHF
>TRBV11-2|TRBJ2-5|few|-|16
TGTGCCAGCAGCTTAGATCGTTGGCTTACCCAAGAGACCCAGTACTTC
CASSLDRWLTQETQYF
>TRBV4-2|TRBJ1-5|few|-|14
TGTGCCAGCAGCCAGGGACTGTCTAATCAGCCCCAGCATTTT
CASSQGLSNQPQHF
>TRBV7-8|TRBJ1-2|-|-|17
TGTGCCAGCAGCTTAGCGGGGCGTCTTGGTTCGACGGATGGCTACACCTTC
CASSLAGRLGSTDGYTF
>TRBV5-5|TRBJ1-1|-|-|15
TGTGCCAGCAGTTTGGACCCACAGGTGAACACTGAAGCTTTCTTT
CASSLDPQVNTEAFF
>TRBV6-4|TRBJ2-2|once|TRBD2|16
TGTGCCAGCAGCGTGACTAGCGGGGGGCTCACCGGGGAGCTGTTTTTT
CASSVTSGGLTGELFF
>TRBV19|TRBJ1-1|few|-|14
TGTGCCAGTAGTACTTGGGCAGGGGTCACTGAAGCTTTCTTT
CASSTWAGVTEAFF
>TRBV7-9|TRBJ2-1|-|TRBD2|16
TGTGCCAGCAGCGCCTGGACTAGCGACTCCTACAATGAGCAGTTCTTC
CASSAWTSDSYNEQFF
>TRBV5-1|TRBJ2-7|-|TRBD2|18
TGCGCCAGCAGCAGCCCCCCAGACGCGGGGGGGGCAGTTTACGAGCAGTACTTC
CASSSPPDAGGAVYEQYF
>TRBV27|TRBJ2-7|-|-|14
TGTGCCAGCAGTTTGGCGGGGAGCTCCTACGAGCAGTACTTC
CASSLAGSSYEQYF
>TRBV9|TRBJ2-7|-|-|20
TGTGCCAGCAGCGGGGGACAATTGGAAGAACCGTCAGTACCCTCCTACGAGCAGTACTTC
CASSGGQLEEPSVPSYEQYF
>TRBV7-6|TRBJ2-7|-|TRBD1|18
TGTGCCAGCAGCTTAGGCCCATTATCCCGGGACAGCTACTACGAGCAGTACTTC
CASSLGPLSRDSYYEQYF
>TRBV9|TRBJ2-2|-|TRBD2|16
TGTGCCAGCAGCGTAGATGAGCGGGGGTGGACCGGGGAGCTGTTTTTT
CASSVDERGWTGELFF
>TRBV11-2|TRBJ2-7|-|-|14
TGTGCCAGCAGCTTAGCACAGCCAGCCTACGAGCAGTACTTC
CASSLAQPAYEQYF
>TRBV5-1|TRBJ2-2|-|TRBD1|16
TGCGCCAGCAGCTTGGCCCGACAGGGGAACACCGGGGAGCTGTTTTTT
CASSLARQGNTGELFF
>TRBV9|TRBJ1-2|-|TRBD1|15
TGTGCCAGCAGCGCAAGGACAGGCGAGGACGGTGGCTACACCTTC
CASSARTGEDGGYTF
>TRBV7-8|TRBJ1-1|-|-|15
TGTGCCAGCAGCCTAGAAAGGGCGGGGAACACTGAAGCTTTCTTT
CASSLERAGNTEAFF
>TRBV19|TRBJ1-5|-|TRBD1|15
TGTGCCAGTAGTGCGGGACAGTGGGATGATCAGCCCCAGCATTTT
CASSAGQWDDQPQHF
>TRBV19|TRBJ1-5|once|-|16
TGTGCCAGTAGTACCGACAGGACCTGGGGCAATCAGCCCCAGCATTTT
CASSTDRTWGNQPQHF
>TRBV7-9|TRBJ2-7|-|-|14
TGTGCCAGCAGCTCGACCGGGACAACCCTCGAGCAGTACTTC
CASSSTGTTLEQYF
>TRBV28|TRBJ1-3|-|-|14
TGTGCCAGCAGCCCAATCGGGTCTGGAAACACCATATATTTT
CASSPIGSGNTIYF
>TRBV9|TRBJ2-7|-|TRBD2|15
TGTGCCAGCAGCCAAGCACTAGCGGCGGACTACGAGCAGTACTTC
CASSQALAADYEQYF
>TRBV6-5|TRBJ2-7|-|TRBD1|13
TGTGCCGCCAGGACAGGGACCCTAAGCGAGCAGTACTTC
CAARTGTLSEQYF
>TRBV29-1|TRBJ1-2|-|-|12
TGCAGCGTTGACAGGGGCATCCATGGCTACACCTTC
CSVDRGIHGYTF
>TRBV7-9|TRBJ2-7|few|-|13
TGTGCCAGCAGCTGGGACATGGTGGGGGAGCAGTACTTC
CASSWDMVGEQYF
>TRBV11-3|TRBJ2-7|-|TRBD1|15
TGTGCCAGCAGCTCACGAGGGGGCTCATCCTACGAGCAGTACTTC
CASSSRGGSSYEQYF
>TRBV4-3|TRBJ1-2|-|TRBD1|16
TGCGCCAGCAGCCAAGATCTCGACAGGGGACCGAATGGCTACACCTTC
CASSQDLDRGPNGYTF
>TRBV9|TRBJ2-3|-|TRBD2|16
TGTGCCAGCAGCGCAGAAGGCGGGGGACGCACAGATACGCAGTATTTT
CASSAEGGGRTDTQYF
>TRBV5-4|TRBJ1-3|-|-|15
TGTGCCAGCAGCGCAGGACTGCAAGAGGGAAACACCATATATTTT
CASSAGLQEGNTIYF
>TRBV5-6|TRBJ2-1|-|TRBD1|14
TGTGCCAGCAGCTTAGAACAGGGGGTAAATGAGCAGTTCTTC
CASSLEQGVNEQFF
>TRBV7-9|TRBJ1-4|-|TRBD1|16
TGTGCCAGCAGGTTCTCTGACAGGGTAAGTAGTGAAAAACTGTTTTTT
CASRFSDRVSSEKLFF
>TRBV5-6|TRBJ2-7|-|-|12
TGTGCCAGCAGCTTGGGGGGCGACGAGCAGTACTTC
CASSLGGDEQYF
>TRBV13|TRBJ2-5|-|TRBD1|15
TGTGCCAGCAGCTTCCGGGACAGGGGTCAAGAGACCCAGTACTTC
CASSFRDRGQETQYF
>TRBV9|TRBJ2-7|-|-|15
TGTGCCAGCAGCGAGGGGGGGGGACTACCTTACGAGCAGTACTTC
CASSEGGGLPYEQYF